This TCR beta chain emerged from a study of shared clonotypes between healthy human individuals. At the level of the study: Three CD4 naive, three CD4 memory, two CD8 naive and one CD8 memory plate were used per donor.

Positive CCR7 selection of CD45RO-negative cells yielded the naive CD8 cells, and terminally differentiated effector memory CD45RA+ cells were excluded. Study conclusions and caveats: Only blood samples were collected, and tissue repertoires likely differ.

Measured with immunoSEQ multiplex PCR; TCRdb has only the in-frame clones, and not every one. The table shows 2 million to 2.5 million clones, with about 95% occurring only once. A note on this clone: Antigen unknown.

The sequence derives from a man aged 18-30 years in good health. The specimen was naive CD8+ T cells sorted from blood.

The CDR3 region has the DNA TGTGCCAGCAGTCCTGGACAGGGGCTTCAGCCCCAGCATTTT. The encoded protein is CASSPGQGLQPQHF. The chain recombines TRBV6-5 with TRBJ1-5, with 9 bases fitting TRBD1. V trimming: 5 bases; J trimming: 6 bases; junction bases outside the gene matches: 5. Germline loops: CDR1 MNHEY, CDR2 SVGAGI. The CDR3 runs 14 residues.